This T cell receptor (beta chain) was found in a study of blood T cell repertoires in COVID-19. Overall study: Spain, Italy and the United States supplied samples that represented acute and convalescent COVID-19. The cDNA or gDNA used as material had been derived from T cells, B-cell-depleted T cells, or PBMCs.

The CDR3 covers 19 residues. Germline V gene data show CDR1 as SQVTM and CDR2 as ANQGSEA. Trimming left V 3 bases short and J 8 bases short, with 33 bases between. Per the study methods: Cell counts per sample came from amplifying reference gene primers. Profiling relied on immunoSEQ multiplex PCR, and the TCRdb table lists in-frame clones only, not all of them. D and trimming were read from the DNA, whereas the V and J calls and clone size are those reported in that table. The profile shows approximately 270,000 clones, roughly nine tenths of them singletons. The rearrangement joins TRBV29-1 to TRBJ2-3; possible D gene TRBD2, 6 bases. This clonotype was sampled from a man in his forties or fifties with active or convalescent COVID-19. The sequenced material came from peripheral blood. The CDR3 coding sequence is TGCAGCGTTGATTCTGCGTTTTTGGGGGGATTTGGGGTATCTGGTACGCAGTATTTT. Amino acid sequence: CSVDSAFLGGFGVSGTQYF.